This TCR beta chain emerged from a study of cytomegalovirus exposure and HLA in healthy donors. 60 Vbeta and 13 Jbeta primers were used in PCR. Clones were read by immunoSEQ multiplex PCR, and TCRdb kept only the in-frame ones, dropping some. The profile shows roughly 190,000 clones, over 70% of them singletons. V lost 0 bases, J lost 1 base, and 6 bases lay in between. The CDR3 runs 15 residues. The germline gives CDR1 MNHNY, CDR2 SVGAGI (reference sequence). This clonotype was obtained from a woman in her 30s in good health and CMV-seropositive. Sequences were obtained from PBMCs. V gene TRBV6-6 combines with J gene TRBJ2-2; D is possibly TRBD2 (5 bases). In DNA, the CDR3 is TGTGCCAGCAGTTACTCGGGGAGGAACACCGGGGAGCTGTTTTTT. It translates to CASSYSGRNTGELFF.